Below are 16 T cell receptor beta chains sequenced from a single sample in a study of Ad26.COV2.S vaccination and SARS-CoV-2 variants. Regarding treatment: some 20 received Ad26.COV2.S at low or high dose, single or two shots; 5 received placebo; per-sample allocation not given. Samples analyzed were those drawn on day 63 after the first vaccine or placebo injection. TCRdb keeps only in-frame clones here, not all; method: immunoSEQ multiplex PCR. The sample gives about 410,000 clones, approximately 89% of which show up once; around 2% is in the top ten. Sequencing used peripheral blood, obtained in a trial of Ad26.COV2.S vaccine versus placebo. The source is a person between 18 and 60 years old who received the Ad26.COV2.S COVID-19 vaccine or a placebo.

This clone was counted a few times. The chain recombines TRBV2 with TRBJ1-2; no firm D call. Trimming cost V 9 bases and J 5 bases, with 16 bases left between them. The V gene's germline CDR1 is SNHLY and CDR2 FYNNEI. This CDR3 is built from 13 residues. This CDR3 reads CASRGESLYGYTF. DNA of the CDR3: TGTGCCAGTCGTGGTGAGAGCCTATATGGCTACACCTTC.

This clone showed up just once. V and J are TRBV28 and TRBJ2-1; the D gene is possibly TRBD2 (6 bases). Trimming removed 4 bases from V and 1 base from J, with 20 bases in between. Germline V gene lookup returns CDR1 MDHEN and CDR2 SYDVKM. CDR3 length equals 18 residues. The CDR3 sequence: CASSSPGSPLGSYNEQFF. In DNA form, the CDR3 reads TGTGCCAGCAGTTCCCCCGGGAGCCCCCTGGGGTCCTACAATGAGCAGTTCTTC.

The V and J genes are TRBV2 and TRBJ1-1; D remains unclear. V dropped 3 bases and J dropped 2 bases, with 7 bases sitting between them. CDR1 and CDR2 from the germline V gene are SNHLY and FYNNEI. The CDR3 runs to 13 residues. CDR3 region: CASSEGPNTEAFF. CDR3 nucleotide sequence: TGTGCCAGCAGTGAGGGTCCCAACACTGAAGCTTTCTTT.

This chain connects TRBV6-5 to TRBJ2-3; tentatively, D is TRBD1 (6 bases). Trimming removed 1 base from V and 1 base from J, with 12 bases in between. This CDR3 is 16 amino acids long. Germline V lookup: CDR1 MNHEY, CDR2 SVGAGI. For the CDR3, the DNA is TGTGCCAGCAGTTACTTTGAAGCAGGGGGCACAGATACGCAGTATTTT. Translation gives CASSYFEAGGTDTQYF.

Here the CDR3 reads CASSPRIAVGTDTQYF. CDR3 nucleotide sequence: TGTGCCAGCAGCCCCCGAATAGCGGTGGGCACAGATACGCAGTATTTT. The chain carries TRBV7-3 and TRBJ2-3; a possible D gene is TRBD2 (6 bases). V lost 5 bases and J 1 base, leaving 16 bases between the germline ends. Germline V CDR1 and CDR2: SGHTA, FQGTGA. The CDR3 length is 16 residues.

The count of this clone is one. This chain uses TRBV20-1 with TRBJ2-1, with 7 bases that match TRBD2. The germline V gene encodes CDR1 DFQATT and CDR2 SNEGSKA (reference sequence). With V trimmed by 3 bases and J by 4 bases, 9 bases remained unmatched. The CDR3 is made up of 15 amino acids. The CDR3 spells CSASDREGLYNEQFF. CDR3 nucleotide sequence: TGCAGTGCTAGTGATAGGGAGGGTTTGTACAATGAGCAGTTCTTC.

CDR3 region: CASSLEAGASEQFF. The CDR3 region has the DNA TGTGCCAGCAGCTTAGAAGCCGGGGCGAGTGAGCAGTTCTTC. V gene TRBV11-3 combines with J gene TRBJ2-1, with D perhaps TRBD1 or TRBD2 (5 bases each). Deletions cut 0 bases from V and 9 bases from J, with 12 bases between. The CDR3 totals 14 residues. Germline-derived CDR1 and CDR2 are SGHNT and YENEEA.

The chain uses TRBV12-3 or TRBV12-4 and TRBJ1-1; 7 bases match TRBD1. CDR3 length: 13 residues. The junction had 9 bases not matched to a gene; V was cut back by 6 bases and J by 8 bases. The CDR3 reads CASSRTTGSEAFF. The CDR3 DNA reads TGTGCCAGCAGCCGAACGACAGGGTCGGAAGCTTTCTTT.

V gene TRBV5-1 combines with J gene TRBJ2-7, with D perhaps TRBD1 or TRBD2 (5 bases each). CDR1 SGHRS and CDR2 YFSETQ come from the germline V gene. Trimming shortened V by 5 bases and J by 4 bases, and 10 bases separated the two germline ends. CDR3 size: 12 residues. The CDR3 here is CASSQGAYEQYF. CDR3 in DNA: TGCGCCAGCAGTCAGGGAGCATACGAGCAGTACTTC.

This chain connects TRBV13 to TRBJ2-2; possible D gene TRBD2, 6 bases. This CDR3 region has 17 residues. Trimming left V 0 bases short and J 4 bases short, with 15 bases between. Germline CDR1 reads PRHDT; CDR2 reads FYEKMQ (reference sequence). The CDR3 coding sequence is TGTGCCAGCAGCTTAGGTACCGGACTACCTATCACCGGGGAGCTGTTTTTT. Amino acid sequence: CASSLGTGLPITGELFF.

The CDR3: CASRSGSTDTGELFF. The CDR3, as DNA: TGTGCCAGCAGATCGGGGTCCACGGACACCGGGGAGCTGTTTTTT. V is TRBV7-9 and J is TRBJ2-2, with a tentative D call TRBD2 (5 bases). This CDR3 region has 15 residues. Germline lookup yields CDR1 SEHNR and CDR2 FQNEAQ (reference sequence). V was cut by 6 bases and J by 3 bases, with 14 bases left in between.

The CDR3 loop reads CASSPRTGGSDTQYF. The CDR3 DNA is TGTGCCAGCTCACCACGGACAGGGGGCTCAGATACGCAGTATTTT. V and J are TRBV18 and TRBJ2-3; 11 bases fit TRBD1. The germline CDR1 and CDR2 sequences are KGHSH and LQKENI. Trimming cost V 1 base and J 4 bases; bases outside gene matches: 1. CDR3 length: 15 residues.

This rearrangement joins TRBV6-1 to TRBJ2-2; D is undetermined. Per germline, CDR1 MNHNS and CDR2 SASEGT. V was cut by 1 base and J by 7 bases, with 7 bases left in between. The CDR3 is made up of 13 amino acids. This CDR3 reads CASSEGSIGELFF. The CDR3 DNA is TGTGCCAGCAGTGAAGGAAGCATCGGGGAGCTGTTTTTT.

V usage is TRBV11-3 and J usage is TRBJ2-1; tentatively, D is TRBD2 (5 bases). Germline V gene lookup returns CDR1 SGHNT and CDR2 YENEEA. The length of the CDR3 is 14 residues. V was clipped by 10 bases and J by 9 bases, with 22 bases between them. The CDR3 nucleotides are TGTGCCACCTCCCCGGACCCGCACCGGGGTGAGCAGTTCTTC. Translated: CATSPDPHRGEQFF.

The chain links TRBV4-1 to TRBJ2-7; D is possibly TRBD2 (5 bases). CDR1 and CDR2 (germline): MGHRA, YSYEKL. Deletions cut 0 bases from V and 4 bases from J, with 13 bases between. The CDR3 contains 15 residues. The CDR3 bases are TGCGCCAGCAGCCAAGATCAAGCGGCGCCATACGAGCAGTACTTC. Translation: CASSQDQAAPYEQYF.

V is TRBV7-2 and J is TRBJ1-3; D remains unclear. The germline gives CDR1 SGHTA, CDR2 FQGNSA. CDR3 length: 16 residues. The V gene lost 1 base and the J gene lost 1 base, with 11 bases spanning the gap. The CDR3 region has the DNA TGTGCCAGCAGCTTAGGACCGGGAGGATCTGGAAACACCATATATTTT. Protein: CASSLGPGGSGNTIYF.